This TCR beta chain was documented in a study of spatial heterogeneity in lung cancer. Trimming shortened V by 1 base and J by 1 base, and 11 bases separated the two germline ends. The CDR3 loop spans 16 amino acids. Germline V gene sequence: CDR1 SGHVS, CDR2 FQNEAQ. TCRdb reanalysed the 5' RACE reads using MiXCR and keeps one entry per CDR3 protein. There are about 6,900 distinct CDR3 sequences in the sample; around an eighth occur only once, and 22% lies in the top ten. Time point indicated: sample taken at primary tumor resection. Whole RNA, which was extracted from tumor, nontumor lung tissue or frozen PBMC, was sequenced without any cell sorting. By frequency in the sample, this clonotype is medium-sized. The antigen remains unidentified. With the library built for alpha chains, this beta chain is off target and its frequency is not meaningful. Whole-study findings and limits: As ubiquitous and regional nonsynonymous mutations varied, counts of ubiquitous and regional expanded TCRs tracked them, respectively. It was found that expanded intratumoral alpha and beta TCR counts tracked tumor mutation counts.

This receptor was identified in a male donor with early-stage non-small cell lung cancer. This chain connects TRBV7-8 to TRBJ2-4; maybe TRBD2 (6 bases). The source was lung tumor tissue, collected at surgery. CDR3 nucleotides: TGTGCCAGCAGCTTAGGAACGGCGGGGGCCAAAAACATTCAGTACTTC. Translating gives CASSLGTAGAKNIQYF.